The 22 T cell receptor beta chains listed next were all sequenced from one sample in a study of cytomegalovirus exposure and HLA in healthy donors. The PCR was carried out with 60 Vbeta primers and 13 Jbeta primers. The data were produced by immunoSEQ multiplex PCR, yet TCRdb's version contains in-frame clones alone and is incomplete. This table has about 210,000 clones, around 79% appearing once. Material: PBMCs. These receptor sequences come from a male donor in good health and CMV-seropositive.

The chain employs TRBV6-5 and TRBJ1-1; 7 bases are a match to TRBD1. This CDR3 spans 14 amino acids. The germline V gene encodes CDR1 MNHEY and CDR2 SVGAGI. Losses at the gene ends were 3 bases for V and 4 bases for J; bases not matched to a gene: 5. This chain's CDR3 is CASSYRQGTTEAFF. For the CDR3, the DNA is TGTGCCAGCAGTTATAGACAGGGTACCACTGAAGCTTTCTTT.

This sequence joins TRBV9 and TRBJ2-7; 7 nucleotides agree with TRBD2. The CDR3 covers 14 residues. Germline CDR1 and CDR2: SGDLS and YYNGEE. The ends lost 3 bases at V and 3 bases at J; junction bases unmatched: 6. CDR3 sequence reads: CASSGPTSDYEQYF. The CDR3 DNA is TGTGCCAGCAGCGGACCTACTAGCGACTACGAGCAGTACTTC. Supplemented by reference TRBV9 and TRBJ2-7, the full variable domain reads DSGVTQTPKHLITATGQRVTLRCSPRSGDLSVYWYQQSLDQGLQFLIQYYNGEERAKGNILERFSAQQFPDLHSELNLSSLELGDSALYFCASSGPTSDYEQYFGPGTRLTVT.

This clone has a single count. V usage is TRBV5-6 and J usage is TRBJ1-2; D gene unclear. Looked up from germline, CDR1 is SGHDT and CDR2 is YYEEEE. This CDR3 is 15 amino acids long. V was shortened by 4 bases and J by 1 base, with 14 bases between the two germline ends. The CDR3 here is CASSPGLLINYGYTF. DNA for the CDR3: TGTGCCAGCAGCCCCGGACTGCTCATTAACTATGGCTACACCTTC.

The chain recombines TRBV7-2 with TRBJ1-2; 8 nucleotides align to TRBD1. The CDR3 spans 14 residues. Germline V gene data show CDR1 as SGHTA and CDR2 as FQGNSA. V trimming: 5 bases; J trimming: 4 bases; junction bases outside the gene matches: 6. CDR3 protein: CASSPGGFGYGYTF. The CDR3 bases are TGTGCCAGCAGCCCAGGGGGCTTCGGCTATGGCTACACCTTC.

This clone has more than one count but fewer than ten. The CDR3 region is CASSTGQGTYEQYF. In DNA, the CDR3 is TGTGCCAGCTCGACTGGACAAGGAACCTACGAGCAGTACTTC. V and J are TRBV11-3 and TRBJ2-7, with D perhaps matching TRBD1 (5 bases). Germline loops: CDR1 SGHNT, CDR2 YENEEA. The CDR3 consists of 14 residues. V dropped 8 bases and J dropped 2 bases, with 16 bases sitting between them.

This clone was recorded once. V usage is TRBV19 and J usage is TRBJ1-2; D is unresolved. V lost 3 bases and J 6 bases, leaving 11 bases between the germline ends. The germline V gene has CDR1 LNHDA and CDR2 SQIVND (reference sequence). The length of the CDR3 is 13 residues. The CDR3 sequence: CASSIEGLNGYTF. The CDR3 nucleotides are TGTGCCAGTAGTATCGAGGGCTTAAATGGCTACACCTTC.

The V call is TRBV4-3, the J call TRBJ2-4; D gene uncertain. V lost 3 bases and J 9 bases, leaving 12 bases between the germline ends. CDR1 LGHNA and CDR2 YSLEER come from the germline V gene. The CDR3 is made up of 13 amino acids. CDR3: CASSQELRGIQYF. The DNA of the CDR3 is TGCGCCAGCAGCCAGGAACTAAGAGGCATTCAGTACTTC.

This chain joins TRBV4-1 and TRBJ2-7; 7 positions match TRBD1. The CDR3 length is 16 residues. CDR1 and CDR2 from the germline V gene are MGHRA and YSYEKL. Unmatched junction bases numbered 10, after V lost 2 bases and J lost 3 bases. The CDR3 DNA reads as TGCGCCAGCAGCCAAACCTACAGGGGTGATATCTACGAGCAGTACTTC. This gives the protein CASSQTYRGDIYEQYF.

This clone was counted once. J is TRBJ2-7 and V is TRBV10-3, with TRBD1 matching 7 bases. The CDR3 contains 15 residues. With 2 bases clipped from V and 0 bases from J, the junction kept 4 bases outside the gene matches. Looked up from germline, CDR1 is ENHRY and CDR2 is SYGVKD. CDR3: CAISEPSGGSYEQYF. Here the CDR3 DNA reads TGTGCCATCAGTGAGCCGTCAGGGGGCTCCTACGAGCAGTACTTC.

This clone was observed a handful of times. CDR3 bases: TGTGCCAGCAGCGTAGGGGTCCTAGGGACAGGGGGAGAGACCCAGTACTTC. This sequence encodes CASSVGVLGTGGETQYF. The chain has TRBV9 and TRBJ2-5; 11 nucleotides match TRBD1. J was trimmed by 4 bases and V by 0 bases; bases with no gene match: 8. Per the germline V gene, CDR1 is SGDLS and CDR2 is YYNGEE. This CDR3 is 17 amino acids long.

The V and J genes are TRBV6-6 and TRBJ2-7; 7 bases are shared with TRBD1. CDR3 length: 15 residues. Germline CDR1 is MNHNY and CDR2 is SVGAGI (reference sequence). The V and J ends lost 2 bases and 8 bases, in that order; junction bases with no gene match: 12. The CDR3 DNA is TGTGCCAGCAGTTACACAGGACAGGCGAGAAACAAGCAGTACTTC. Translated: CASSYTGQARNKQYF.

The chain couples TRBV9 to TRBJ1-4; D is uncertain. Deletions cut 5 bases from V and 8 bases from J, with 13 bases between. The germline gives CDR1 SGDLS, CDR2 YYNGEE. The CDR3 covers 13 residues. The CDR3 sequence is CASSGPSLEKLFF. CDR3 DNA: TGTGCCAGCAGTGGGCCCTCGTTGGAAAAACTGTTTTTT.

This clone was seen only once. At one of its ends the junction is not consistent with the germline gene, which may arise from a read error. The V call is TRBV2, the J call TRBJ1-4; 8 positions agree with TRBD1. The CDR3 covers 15 residues. Per the germline V gene, CDR1 is SNHLY and CDR2 is FYNNEI. CDR3 sequence (DNA): TGTGCCAGCAGAAACGACAGGGGTCGTAATGAAGAACTGTTTTTT. It encodes CASRNDRGRNEELFF. Based on the CDR3 plus reference TRBV2 and TRBJ1-4, the full variable domain is EPEVTQTPSHQVTQMGQEVILRCVPISNHLYFYWYRQILGQKVEFLVSFYNNEISEKSEIFDDQFSVERPDGSNFTLKIRSTKLEDSAMYFCASRNDRGRNEELFFGSGTQLSVL.

This chain joins TRBV7-2 and TRBJ1-1; TRBD1 matches 9 bases. CDR1 and CDR2 (germline): SGHTA, FQGNSA. V lost 4 bases, J lost 11 bases, and 11 bases stayed unmatched. The CDR3 contains 14 residues. The CDR3, as DNA: TGTGCCAGCAGCTCCTCACAGGGGGCATTAACGGCTTTCTTT. Translating it yields CASSSSQGALTAFF.

The chain combines TRBV2 with TRBJ1-1; TRBD1 might be the D (5 bases). Per the germline V gene, CDR1 is SNHLY and CDR2 is FYNNEI. V was pared by 6 bases and J by 5 bases, with 13 bases between. This CDR3 has 13 amino acids. CDR3 residues: CASRGQGGTEAFF. DNA of the CDR3: TGTGCCAGCAGAGGGCAGGGAGGTACTGAAGCTTTCTTT.

A single count supports this clone. V usage is TRBV7-3 and J usage is TRBJ1-1, with 7 bases that match TRBD1. The V and J ends lost 1 base and 3 bases, in that order; junction bases with no gene match: 8. The CDR3 is 16 amino acids. In germline, CDR1 is SGHTA, CDR2 FQGTGA. CDR3 region: CASSLSETQGDTEAFF. As DNA, the CDR3 is TGTGCCAGCAGCTTAAGCGAAACCCAGGGGGACACTGAAGCTTTCTTT. Full variable domain (missing parts from reference TRBV7-3 and TRBJ1-1): GAGVSQTPSNKVTEKGKYVELRCDPISGHTALYWYRQSLGQGPEFLIYFQGTGAADDSGLPNDRFFAVRPEGSVSTLKIQRTERGDSAVYLCASSLSETQGDTEAFFGQGTRLTVV.

This clone was detected a few times. The V and J genes are TRBV6-5 and TRBJ1-5, with no clear D. V was cut by 9 bases and J by 6 bases, with 18 bases left in between. Looked up from germline, CDR1 is MNHEY and CDR2 is SVGAGI. The CDR3 is made up of 14 amino acids. The CDR3 DNA is TGTGCCAGTACGGTGCGGGCCGGTACTCAGCCCCAGCATTTT. Its protein is CASTVRAGTQPQHF.

The V call is TRBV28, the J call TRBJ1-5; tentative D call: TRBD1 (6 bases). From germline, CDR1 is MDHEN and CDR2 SYDVKM. This CDR3 is built from 12 residues. The V gene lost 6 bases and the J gene lost 6 bases, with 9 bases spanning the gap. CDR3 region: CASSPGVQPQHF. CDR3 in DNA: TGTGCCAGCAGCCCAGGGGTTCAGCCCCAGCATTTT.

The chain combines TRBV18 with TRBJ2-7; D might be TRBD2 (5 bases). Germline V gene sequence: CDR1 KGHSH, CDR2 LQKENI. The length of the CDR3 is 14 residues. V was pared by 3 bases and J by 5 bases, with 14 bases between. CDR3 coding DNA: TGTGCCAGCTCACCGGGGTACACCGGGAACGAGCAGTACTTC. Translation: CASSPGYTGNEQYF.

V is TRBV6-1 and J is TRBJ2-3; 8 positions match TRBD2. Germline loops: CDR1 MNHNS, CDR2 SASEGT. Trimming at V came to 3 bases and at J to 1 base, leaving 15 bases not matched to a gene. CDR3 size: 19 residues. The CDR3 DNA reads as TGTGCCAGCAGTGAGGCGGCGGGAGGACGGTTTGCGGGCACAGATACGCAGTATTTT. It yields the protein CASSEAAGGRFAGTDTQYF.

The chain couples TRBV6-4 to TRBJ2-7; 9 bases match TRBD2. Germline CDR1 and CDR2: MRHNA and SNTAGT. Germline trimming cut 9 bases from V and 3 bases from J; bases unmatched to any gene: 12. The CDR3 is made up of 15 amino acids. The CDR3 DNA reads TGTGCCAGTAGGGGCCTTAGCGGGAGTGGCTACGAGCAGTACTTC. It yields the protein CASRGLSGSGYEQYF.

In its sample, this clone was seen a few times. V is TRBV6-5 and J is TRBJ1-5; a possible D gene is TRBD1 (6 bases). Germline values: CDR1 MNHEY, CDR2 SVGAGI. The length of the CDR3 is 15 residues. Trimming removed 6 bases at V and 4 bases at J, with 16 bases between. The CDR3, as DNA: TGTGCCAGCAGAGAGCAACAGGGCCCAAATCAGCCCCAGCATTTT. This sequence encodes CASREQQGPNQPQHF.